A single T cell receptor (beta chain) is shown here with its context. Repertoires were generated with immunoSEQ multiplex PCR, while TCRdb's copy carries only in-frame clones and drops some. The sample lists around 160,000 clones, under 90% seen once, with 3% to 3.5% in the top ten. V shed 1 base, J shed 6 bases, and the junction held 8 bases outside the gene matches. Germline lookup yields CDR1 MRHNA and CDR2 SNTAGT. The length of the CDR3 is 16 residues. These data belong to a study of blood T cell repertoires in COVID-19. The chain joins TRBV6-4 to TRBJ2-1; 8 bases are shared with TRBD1. The source of this sequence is a woman aged 60-75 years who had recovered from COVID-19. Sequenced: PBMCs or T cells enriched from blood (not recorded which). CDR3 DNA sequence: TGTGCCAGCAGTGACTTGGCCGGGACAGGCGCCAATGAGCAGTTCTTC. Its protein product is CASSDLAGTGANEQFF.